The 19 T cell receptor beta chains below all came from one sample that was sequenced in a study of T cell responses to AZD1222 COVID-19 vaccine. The method was immunoSEQ multiplex PCR; TCRdb's version includes in-frame clones alone and lacks a portion of them. This sample has around 130,000 clones, with just over 85% found just once. The sample was peripheral blood, taken on day 0 of AZD1222 vaccination. These receptor sequences come from an adult in good health.

CDR3 sequence reads: CASSPSLVATNEKLFF. CDR3 sequence (DNA): TGCGCCAGCAGCCCTTCTCTGGTCGCAACTAATGAAAAACTGTTTTTT. The chain recombines TRBV5-1 with TRBJ1-4; D is ambiguous. V lost 4 bases and J lost 0, with 13 bases in between. This CDR3 is 16 amino acids long. Germline loops: CDR1 SGHRS, CDR2 YFSETQ.

The chain employs TRBV5-1 and TRBJ1-1, with a weak D call TRBD1 (5 bases). V dropped 7 bases and J dropped 1 base, with 17 bases sitting between them. CDR3 length: 15 amino acids. From germline, CDR1 is SGHRS and CDR2 YFSETQ. The CDR3 protein is CASSPRYRGNTEAFF. The CDR3, as DNA: TGCGCCAGCTCCCCTCGCTATAGGGGGAACACTGAAGCTTTCTTT.

This clone has only a few counts. The rearrangement uses TRBV30 and TRBJ1-5; D gene ambiguous. The CDR3 runs 12 residues. Germline loops: CDR1 GTSNPN, CDR2 SVGIG (reference sequence). V was shortened by 3 bases and J by 1 base, with 4 bases between the two germline ends. CDR3 sequence: CAWSRSNQPQHF. Written as DNA, the CDR3 is TGTGCCTGGAGCCGAAGCAATCAGCCCCAGCATTTT.

V and J are TRBV7-3 and TRBJ1-2, with D perhaps TRBD1 (6 bases). The CDR3 extends over 15 amino acids. The V gene lost 5 bases and the J gene lost 2 bases, with 15 bases spanning the gap. Germline CDR1 and CDR2: SGHTA and FQGTGA. The CDR3 region is CASSLNSGQNYGYTF. The CDR3 coding sequence is TGTGCCAGCAGCCTCAACTCCGGACAGAACTATGGCTACACCTTC.

The V call is TRBV18, the J call TRBJ2-7; TRBD1 aligns across 9 bases. The trim removed 8 bases at V and 5 bases at J, leaving 13 bases unmatched. The CDR3 sequence is 15 residues long. The germline gives CDR1 KGHSH, CDR2 LQKENI. The CDR3 reads CASTKGTGFSDEQYF. The DNA of the CDR3 is TGTGCCAGCACAAAAGGGACAGGGTTTAGTGACGAGCAGTACTTC.

Comments on this clone: The same CDR3 also results from other DNA sequences found in this sample. The chain employs TRBV15 and TRBJ1-1; a weak D match, TRBD1 (5 bases). Germline CDR1 LNHNV, CDR2 YYDKDF (reference sequence). The ends were cut back, 0 bases at V and 1 base at J, with 12 bases in the middle. The CDR3 spans 16 residues. The CDR3 DNA sequence: TGTGCCACCAGCAGAGATTTTAGGGGTTCGAACACTGAAGCTTTCTTT. This translates into CATSRDFRGSNTEAFF. Looking up the rest from reference TRBV15 and TRBJ1-1 gives the full variable domain: DAMVIQNPRYQVTQFGKPVTLSCSQTLNHNVMYWYQQKSSQAPKLLFHYYDKDFNNEADTPDNFQSRRPNTSFCFLDIRSPGLGDTAMYLCATSRDFRGSNTEAFFGQGTRLTVV.

The gene calls are TRBV28 and TRBJ2-2; 9 bases agree with TRBD1. Trimming removed 8 bases from V and 6 bases from J; junction bases left unmatched: 4. Germline V gene sequence: CDR1 MDHEN, CDR2 SYDVKM. This CDR3 comprises 13 residues. CDR3 protein: CASLRQGAGELFF. The CDR3 DNA reads TGTGCCAGCCTCCGACAGGGGGCCGGGGAGCTGTTTTTT.

This clone was counted once. V and J are TRBV28 and TRBJ1-5; TRBD1 matches 10 bases. The CDR3 has 15 residues. Trimming at V came to 6 bases and at J to 6 bases, leaving 8 bases not matched to a gene. Germline V gene lookup returns CDR1 MDHEN and CDR2 SYDVKM. The chain's CDR3 is CASRSGQGKRQPQHF. The CDR3 coding sequence is TGTGCCAGCAGATCGGGACAGGGGAAGCGTCAGCCCCAGCATTTT. Full variable domain (missing parts from reference TRBV28 and TRBJ1-5): DVKVTQSSRYLVKRTGEKVFLECVQDMDHENMFWYRQDPGLGLRLIYFSYDVKMKEKGDIPEGYSVSREKKERFSLILESASTNQTSMYLCASRSGQGKRQPQHFGDGTRLSIL.

The chain carries TRBV6-5 and TRBJ1-5; D is unresolved. Germline V lookup: CDR1 MNHEY, CDR2 SVGAGI. Trimming cost V 6 bases and J 0 bases, with 3 bases left between them. The CDR3 has 12 residues. The CDR3 here is CASRVSNQPQHF. CDR3 sequence (DNA): TGTGCCAGCAGGGTTAGCAATCAGCCCCAGCATTTT.

The CDR3 spells CASRQGLRGYTF. In DNA form, the CDR3 reads TGTGCCAGCAGACAGGGGTTGCGCGGCTACACCTTC. The chain has TRBV27 and TRBJ1-2; 7 bases match TRBD1. The germline V gene has CDR1 MNHEY and CDR2 SMNVEV (reference sequence). CDR3 length equals 12 residues. The V segment lost 6 bases and the J segment 8 bases; nucleotides outside the gene matches: 6.

The chain uses TRBV5-5 and TRBJ2-3, with no clear D. V lost 3 bases, J lost 6 bases, and 17 bases lay in between. Per germline, CDR1 SGHKS and CDR2 YYEKEE (reference sequence). The CDR3 runs to 15 residues. This CDR3 is CASSYFSGSVDTQYF. CDR3 DNA: TGTGCCAGCAGCTATTTCTCGGGCAGCGTGGATACGCAGTATTTT.

This clone was seen more than once but under ten times. CDR3 in DNA: TGTGCCATCAGTGAACCAGGGAGGATGGATGGCTACACCTTC. Residues: CAISEPGRMDGYTF. The V gene is TRBV10-3, the J gene TRBJ1-2; D perhaps matches TRBD1 (5 bases). Trimming took 3 bases from V and 6 from J, leaving 14 bases between them. Per the germline V gene, CDR1 is ENHRY and CDR2 is SYGVKD. The CDR3 consists of 14 residues.

The chain carries TRBV7-9 and TRBJ1-3, with D tentatively TRBD1 (5 bases). This CDR3 region has 14 residues. Trimming shortened V by 5 bases and J by 16 bases, and 24 bases separated the two germline ends. CDR1 is SEHNR, CDR2 FQNEAQ, per germline (reference sequence). The CDR3 bases are TGTGCCAGCAGCCCTCCTGCTGCGGGGGAAGCTGCGTATTTT. This encodes CASSPPAAGEAAYF.

This clone showed up just once. V is TRBV28 and J is TRBJ2-1; D might be TRBD1 (5 bases). The CDR3 totals 14 residues. Germline V gene sequence: CDR1 MDHEN, CDR2 SYDVKM. Trimming removed 3 bases at V and 7 bases at J, with 13 bases between. CDR3 in amino acids: CASSLLQGLNEQFF. The CDR3 DNA reads TGTGCCAGCAGTTTGCTTCAGGGTTTGAATGAGCAGTTCTTC.

The rearrangement links TRBV6-2 or TRBV6-3 to TRBJ1-5; a possible D gene is TRBD1 (6 bases). Germline CDR1 reads MNHEY; CDR2 reads SVGEGT. The CDR3 sequence is 14 residues long. Between the trimmed V and J ends, which lost 6 bases and 6 bases, there was a span of 15 bases. The CDR3 loop is CASSPDGGRQPQHF. In DNA form, the CDR3 reads TGTGCCAGCAGCCCCGATGGGGGGCGTCAGCCCCAGCATTTT.

CDR3 residues: CSAPGRDTQYF. DNA of the CDR3: TGCAGTGCCCCGGGTAGAGATACGCAGTATTTT. The chain uses TRBV20-1 and TRBJ2-3; no reliable D call. Trimming stripped 6 bases from V and 5 bases from J, with 9 bases between. Germline CDR1 reads DFQATT; CDR2 reads SNEGSKA (reference sequence). The CDR3 covers 11 residues.

V is TRBV25-1 and J is TRBJ1-1; 9 positions agree with TRBD1. V shed 6 bases, J shed 4 bases, and the junction held 3 bases outside the gene matches. The CDR3 covers 13 residues. Germline-derived CDR1 and CDR2 are MGHDK and SYGVNS. The CDR3 sequence is CASSDRGGTEAFF. The CDR3, as DNA: TGTGCCAGCAGCGACAGGGGGGGCACTGAAGCTTTCTTT. Combining the CDR3 with reference TRBV25-1 and TRBJ1-1 gives the whole variable domain EADIYQTPRYLVIGTGKKITLECSQTMGHDKMYWYQQDPGMELHLIHYSYGVNSTEKGDLSSESTVSRIRTEHFPLTLESARPSHTSQYLCASSDRGGTEAFFGQGTRLTVV.

The chain has TRBV5-4 and TRBJ1-2; no definite D call. V dropped 3 bases and J dropped 6 bases, with 15 bases sitting between them. This CDR3 comprises 14 residues. The germline V gene encodes CDR1 SGHNT and CDR2 YYREEE (reference sequence). CDR3 loop: CASSSEAPGHGYTF. The CDR3 DNA is TGTGCCAGCAGCTCCGAGGCCCCAGGCCATGGCTACACCTTC.

This clone appeared once. The chain's CDR3 is CAWDELAGGPYGQYF. In DNA, the CDR3 is TGTGCCTGGGATGAACTAGCGGGAGGGCCTTATGGGCAGTACTTC. The rearrangement uses TRBV30 and TRBJ2-7, with 13 bases lining up with TRBD2. Looked up from germline, CDR1 is GTSNPN and CDR2 is SVGIG (reference sequence). Losses at the gene ends were 5 bases for V and 9 bases for J; bases not matched to a gene: 13. The CDR3 has 15 residues.